One T cell receptor beta chain is described in this entry. The antigen it recognizes is unknown. No per-base quality is available; no much larger clone lies one base away. The source of the sample is a study of cytomegalovirus exposure and HLA in healthy donors (dated by TCRdb to about 2017). General notes on the study: An earlier analysis of about 530 of the donors reported approximately 300 Gb of sequence data and 117 million unique TCR beta sequences obtained from approximately 180 million T cells. Approximately 330 gigabases of sequencing data and around 85 million unique TCR sequences made up an early release that covered under 750 HLA-typed donors. Of the roughly 400 genotyped donors, about 80% fell in the genetic ancestry cluster associated with self-reported Caucasian donors. The study was designed to test whether signatures of past pathogen exposure could be identified by cataloging public T cell receptors. The study profiled the T cell repertoires of 500 to 800 subjects by immunosequencing and related them to cytomegalovirus serostatus. Besides the first cohort of about 730 subjects, a separate validation cohort made up of 120 different subjects was used. To predict cytomegalovirus infection status, the study combined high-throughput TCR immunosequencing, statistical association of individual TCRs with disease status, and machine learning. A later analysis re-examined previously published TCR beta repertoires from just over 650 donors and added high-resolution HLA genotyping to investigate patterns of TCR occurrence. Rather than using new phenotypic data, the later analysis identified candidate immune exposures from TCR beta sequences and from how often those sequences occurred across donors. An earlier analysis of fewer than 700 of the donors applied high-throughput TCR beta sequencing to assess whether each TCR beta V gene segment acted as functional or pseudogenic. Alongside the repertoire data, information on donor age, sex, ethnicity and CMV serostatus was compiled. A later genetic analysis used genome-wide SNP genotypes for about 65% of the roughly 700 donors, treating that subset as a discovery cohort. All discovery cohort repertoires had been generated on a single sequencing platform. HLA typing covered class I and class II loci at four-digit resolution. The number of typed donors differed by locus: about 620-630 for A, B, C, DRB1 and DQB1; approximately 520 for DQA1; around 580 for DPA1; and 400 to 480 for DPB1. Roughly five DR-DQ haplotypes were handled as single units for association and clustering, since linkage in the cohort was strong. Among approximately 370 genotyped donors of the cohort, an average of approximately 200,000 unique TCR beta nucleotide sequences was sequenced per donor, of which about 18% were non-productive.

Libraries were prepared through the immunoSEQ multiplex PCR assay. A mixture of 60 forward primers for TCR Vbeta segments and 13 reverse primers for TCR Jbeta segments was used in the multiplex PCR. The CDR3 region of rearranged TCR beta genes was amplified from genomic DNA with a multiplex PCR assay. Amplified TCR beta libraries were sequenced as 87-base-pair reads on the Illumina HiSeq System. As for the original processing: Across the 600 to 700 repertoires, a later analysis counted 60 million to 90 million unique TCR beta chains, approximately 10 million of which were shared by at least two donors. To remove PCR and sequencing errors, raw reads were error-corrected and collapsed into unique sequences using a nearest-neighbor algorithm that merged closely related sequences. CDR3 sequences were aligned to IMGT reference sequences to assign V, D and J gene segments. Each retained sequence needed at least a six-nucleotide match to both a V gene segment and a J gene segment. A rearrangement counted as productive if the CDR3 had no stop codons and remained in frame with V and J, and every other rearrangement counted as non-productive. Following IMGT convention, CDR3 was defined as the stretch from the second conserved V-encoded cysteine to the conserved J-encoded phenylalanine. Sequences without an unambiguous match to a single V gene segment were excluded from the earlier analysis of approximately 560 of the donors. In an earlier analysis of 587 of the donors, V segments were called functional above 56.7% productive rearrangements and were called segregating when the between-donor standard deviation exceeded 5%. A statistical classification framework was built for diagnosing cytomegalovirus status from the catalog of TCR beta chain sequences. In a later analysis, V and J genes were assigned by comparing TCR nucleotide sequences against IMGT/GENE-DB human TR gene sequences. A later analysis assigned CDR3 sequences and most-parsimonious VDJ recombination scenarios with the TCRdist pipeline. In a later analysis, each TCR beta chain was defined by its CDR3 amino acid sequence together with its V-gene family, and reads without a unique V-gene family were excluded. In a later analysis, 550 to 650 highly shared, low-generation-probability nucleotide sequences were removed to address suspected cross-contamination and a sequencing artifact. For each public chain, a later analysis derived a clonal expansion index from normalized ranks of inferred template counts within each repertoire. A later analysis computed generation probabilities with a VDJ recombination model fitted to out-of-frame rearrangements, and checked the results against IGoR. Hypergeometric tests were used in a later analysis to score TCR-TCR, TCR-HLA and TCR-CMV co-occurrence, with a repertoire-size bias correction applied to the TCR pairs. In a later analysis, false discovery rates were estimated by permuting HLA or CMV assignments 20 times. In a later analysis, co-occurring TCRs were grouped using DBSCAN, with TCRdist sequence similarity added in when clustering inside HLA-allele-positive subsets. Repertoires with fewer than 30,000 or more than 120,000 public chains were left out of co-occurrence clustering, as were about five repertoires with anomalous nucleotide sharing. TCRdb holds this immuneACCESS table with in-frame rearrangements only. Some clones are missing; in checked studies, unresolved V genes explain under half, and the rest has no known cause. V and J calls and clone size come straight from that table; D and trimming were deduced from the DNA. This sample comprises about 59,000 clones, about 80% of them detected only once. The ten largest make up over 3% of the sample.

Germline trimming: 2 bases from V, 4 bases from J; junction bases outside gene matches: 5. The CDR3 runs 14 residues from the cysteine to the phenylalanine. Only the CDR3 DNA is retained, 42 bases long and in frame from the first base. CDR1 SEHNR and CDR2 FQNEAQ are derived from the germline V gene (reference sequence). The cohort was made up of around 720 healthy bone marrow donors. At the time of sampling, every cohort member was nominally healthy, though immune exposures that went unrecorded were likely present. The donor tested CMV seronegative, placing the donor among the 350 or so seronegative members of the cohort. Every donor gave a peripheral blood sample, and the peripheral blood mononuclear cells from that sample were used for TCR beta sequencing. The Qiagen DNeasy Blood Extraction Kit was used to extract genomic DNA from the blood cell samples. Findings and caveats that apply to the study as a whole: In an earlier analysis of 500 to 650 of the donors, most TCR beta V segments appeared in productive rearrangements about 87% or about 30% of the time, broadly matching IMGT annotations. In a later analysis, the rate of TCR association differed among HLA loci, with DRB1 alleles having the most associated TCRs and HLA-C alleles having the fewest. Because HLA typing was missing for some donors at each locus, association tests included only the typed subset. A later genetic analysis associated a missense DCLRE1C variant with V-gene and J-gene trimming of TCR beta chains, and an independent cohort replicated the association. Because counts were too low, about 15 rarely observed V segments, including chromosome 9 orphons, were left out of the earlier analysis of some 600 of the donors. A cluster of highly shared sequence variants was judged likely to represent a technical artifact of the sequencing pipeline. Most TCR sequences were seen in very few donors, while some public TCRs were found in many individuals. At a false discovery rate of 0.05, a later analysis linked 15,000 to 20,000 TCR beta sequences to specific HLA alleles. Presence/absence analyses assumed roughly uniform sequencing depth across donors, an assumption that may not hold. This cohort had only TCR beta chains sequenced, and the lack of alpha or paired-chain data limited which features could be detected. A few of the identified cytomegalovirus-associated TCR beta chains were confirmed in vitro to be specific for cytomegalovirus antigens. According to a later analysis, parvovirus B19, influenza, CMV and Epstein-Barr virus appeared linked to several top co-occurrence clusters. It was suggested by the authors that the approach could potentially be generalized to other disease states and immunological phenotypes. In a later genetic analysis, fewer N-insertions in productive TCRs were reported among donors in an Asian-associated ancestry cluster than the approximately 630-donor mean. In a later analysis, HLA-associated TCR beta chains showed more clonal expansion and lower generation probabilities than non-associated chains that were equally common. A total of fewer than 200 TCR beta chains were listed by the study as associated with cytomegalovirus. Correlated functional status among segregating V segments might reflect linkage disequilibrium, but an unknown experimental factor could not be ruled out. CMV serostatus was the only immune exposure information available for the cohort. According to a later analysis, most CMV-associated TCR beta chains appeared to be HLA-restricted, and the HLA associations seemed to be driven largely by CMV exposure. Some IMGT-functional V segments, including TRBV6-2 and TRBV6-3, could not be distinguished by the 87-base-pair reads and were therefore excluded. Assigning TCR associations to individual alleles was difficult when HLA alleles, especially DR and DQ, strongly co-occurred. Cytomegalovirus status was reported to be diagnosed by the classifier with high specificity and sensitivity in both the original and validation cohorts. A further reported finding was that TCR beta sequences accurately predicted the HLA-A and HLA-B alleles for most subjects in the first cohort.

The V gene is TRBV7-9 and the J gene is TRBJ2-7; 7 nucleotides in the junction match TRBD1. Source material: PBMCs. This receptor was obtained from a woman aged 40 to 50 in good health and CMV-seronegative. The nucleotide sequence reads TGTGCCAGCAGCTTAACGGGACAGCATTACGAGCAGTACTTC. Its protein product is CASSLTGQHYEQYF.